Below, one TCR beta chain is given with its context. Its antigen is undetermined. This sample stems from a study of shared clonotypes between healthy human individuals. Whole-study findings and limits: Some clonotypes were shared by all four sorted-subset donors, while others were not shared. The non-shared ones had lower generation probabilities than the shared ones. Sequencing depth was predicted to influence how clonotypes are shared among donors. Large sequencing depth failed to make sorted-subset sequencing complete, rarefaction showed.

Sequencing used immunoSEQ multiplex PCR; TCRdb keeps in-frame clones, though not all of them. The data hold about 1.1 million clones, with about 80% observed a single time. Germline V gene sequence: CDR1 KGHSH, CDR2 LQKENI. The CDR3 has 19 amino acids. Trimming removed 2 bases from V and 5 bases from J; junction bases left unmatched: 14. Sequenced sample: memory CD4+ T cells from PBMCs. Specified subset: CD45RA-negative fraction. The clonotype was recovered from a man younger than 30 in good health. Some clones in this sample may be carry-over from other donors' samples. The chain links TRBV18 to TRBJ2-1; 11 nucleotides agree with TRBD1. In nucleotides, the CDR3 is TGTGCCAGCTCACCAATATCGCGGCTGGGGACAGGGGGGGACAATGAGCAGTTCTTC. Translation gives CASSPISRLGTGGDNEQFF.